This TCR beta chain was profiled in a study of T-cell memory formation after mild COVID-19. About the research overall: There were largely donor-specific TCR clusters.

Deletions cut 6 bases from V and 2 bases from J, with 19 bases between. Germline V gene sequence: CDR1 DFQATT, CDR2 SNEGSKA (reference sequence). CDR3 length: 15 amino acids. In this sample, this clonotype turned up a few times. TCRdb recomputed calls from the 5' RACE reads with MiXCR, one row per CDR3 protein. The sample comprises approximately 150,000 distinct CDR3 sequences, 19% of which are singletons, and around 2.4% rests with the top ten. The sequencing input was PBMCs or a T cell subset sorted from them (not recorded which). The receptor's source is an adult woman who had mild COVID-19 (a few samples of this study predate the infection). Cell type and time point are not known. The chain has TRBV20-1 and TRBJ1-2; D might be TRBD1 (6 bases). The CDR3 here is CSADRTEGVNYGYTF. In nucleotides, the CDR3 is TGCAGTGCCGACCGGACAGAAGGAGTAAACTATGGCTACACCTTC.